The 23 T cell receptor beta chains reported below all come from one sample, sequenced in a study of PD-1 blockade in classical Hodgkin lymphoma. Each patient's relapse followed autologous stem cell transplantation, and brentuximab vedotin exposure varied. Profiling relied on immunoSEQ multiplex PCR, and the TCRdb table lists in-frame clones only, not all of them. Of over 90,000 clones listed, approximately 92% are singletons. The input for sequencing was peripheral blood mononuclear cells (PBMCs), taken before the second cycle of nivolumab. The receptor source for this set is a human donor with classical Hodgkin lymphoma.

The J gene is TRBJ1-1, the V gene TRBV28; tentative D call: TRBD1 (5 bases). The germline V gene encodes CDR1 MDHEN and CDR2 SYDVKM. The CDR3 length is 14 residues. Trimming left V 3 bases short and J 4 bases short, with 12 bases between. CDR3 residues: CASSFSRVGTEAFF. The CDR3 nucleotides are TGTGCCAGCAGTTTTTCCAGGGTGGGCACTGAAGCTTTCTTT.

In its sample, this clone was seen once. The chain employs TRBV5-1 and TRBJ2-5; 8 bases align to TRBD2. From germline, CDR1 is SGHRS and CDR2 YFSETQ. This CDR3 is 15 amino acids long. V lost 7 bases to trimming and J lost 5 bases; unmatched junction nucleotides: 13. The CDR3 here is CASYTPGGGSETQYF. The CDR3 region has the DNA TGCGCCAGCTACACCCCCGGGGGGGGATCGGAGACCCAGTACTTC. The variable domain in full, with the rest retrieved from reference TRBV5-1 and TRBJ2-5, is KAGVTQTPRYLIKTRGQQVTLSCSPISGHRSVSWYQQTPGQGLQFLFEYFSETQRNKGNFPGRFSGRQFSNSRSEMNVSTLELGDSALYLCASYTPGGGSETQYFGPGTRLLVL.

The V and J genes are TRBV27 and TRBJ2-1; D possibly corresponds to TRBD2 (6 bases). From germline, CDR1 is MNHEY and CDR2 SMNVEV (reference sequence). The CDR3 has 15 residues. V lost 6 bases, J lost 1 base, and 13 bases lay in between. The CDR3 DNA reads TGTGCCAGCAGCCGCGCAGGAGGGTCCTACAATGAGCAGTTCTTC. Translating it yields CASSRAGGSYNEQFF.

The CDR3, as DNA: TGTGCCAGTAGCCGGGACAGGTTTGAATCTAGGGAGACCCAGTACTTC. This translates into CASSRDRFESRETQYF. The chain recombines TRBV19 with TRBJ2-5, with TRBD1 identical over 8 bases. Trimming cost V 6 bases and J 5 bases; bases outside gene matches: 14. The CDR3 runs 16 residues. Germline loops: CDR1 LNHDA, CDR2 SQIVND (reference sequence).

This chain uses TRBV29-1 with TRBJ2-3, with D uncertain. The CDR3 loop spans 14 amino acids. Germline V gene sequence: CDR1 SQVTM, CDR2 ANQGSEA. V lost 7 bases, J lost 1 base, and 15 bases lay in between. This CDR3 reads CSAARGDRTDTQYF. The DNA of the CDR3 is TGCAGCGCCGCCCGCGGTGATCGCACAGATACGCAGTATTTT.

This clone was detected once. This chain connects TRBV7-6 to TRBJ2-5; D gene uncertain. The V gene's germline CDR1 is SGHVS and CDR2 FNYEAQ. The CDR3 covers 14 residues. Between the trimmed V and J ends, which lost 1 base and 0 bases, there was a span of 6 bases. The chain's CDR3 is CASSLDGNQETQYF. In nucleotides, the CDR3 is TGTGCCAGCAGCTTAGATGGAAACCAAGAGACCCAGTACTTC. Looking up the rest from reference TRBV7-6 and TRBJ2-5 gives the full variable domain: GAGVSQSPRYKVTKRGQDVALRCDPISGHVSLYWYRQALGQGPEFLTYFNYEAQQDKSGLPNDRFSAERPEGSISTLTIQRTEQRDSAMYRCASSLDGNQETQYFGPGTRLLVL.

This clone has a single count. The chain couples TRBV6-1 to TRBJ2-7; D not certain. Trimming pared 1 base from V and 0 bases from J, leaving 10 bases between. The CDR3 has 15 residues. Germline-derived CDR1 and CDR2 are MNHNS and SASEGT. The CDR3 loop reads CASSEVSGYSYEQYF. CDR3 sequence (DNA): TGTGCCAGCAGTGAAGTCTCAGGTTACTCCTACGAGCAGTACTTC.

This rearrangement joins TRBV29-1 to TRBJ2-7, with TRBD2 identical over 8 bases. Germline trimming cut 4 bases from V and 0 bases from J; bases unmatched to any gene: 11. This CDR3 spans 16 amino acids. The germline V gene has CDR1 SQVTM and CDR2 ANQGSEA. In DNA form, the CDR3 reads TGCAGCGTTGGTGGATTGGAGCGGGAGAGCTCCTACGAGCAGTACTTC. Its translation is CSVGGLERESSYEQYF.

The chain combines TRBV11-2 with TRBJ1-1; 7 bases are a match to TRBD1. This CDR3 has 13 amino acids. The germline V gene has CDR1 SGHAT and CDR2 FQNNGV. Unmatched junction bases numbered 4, after V lost 5 bases and J lost 4 bases. CDR3 sequence reads: CASSATGVTEAFF. The CDR3, as DNA: TGTGCCAGCAGCGCCACAGGGGTCACTGAAGCTTTCTTT.

V and J are TRBV2 and TRBJ2-7, with unresolved D. This CDR3 has 15 residues. Per the germline V gene, CDR1 is SNHLY and CDR2 is FYNNEI. The V gene lost 5 bases and the J gene lost 3 bases, with 17 bases spanning the gap. The CDR3, as DNA: TGTGCCAGCAGTTACCCGGGCCCCGAAAGCTACGAGCAGTACTTC. It is translated as CASSYPGPESYEQYF.

The gene calls are TRBV6-1 and TRBJ2-7, with D perhaps TRBD1 (6 bases). Germline V gives CDR1 MNHNS, CDR2 SASEGT. V gave up 7 bases and J gave up 2 bases, with 9 bases separating them. The length of the CDR3 is 12 residues. Here the CDR3 reads CASNRAAYEQYF. The CDR3 nucleotides are TGTGCCAGCAACAGGGCCGCCTACGAGCAGTACTTC.

V usage is TRBV7-2 and J usage is TRBJ2-3; TRBD2 matches 9 bases. There are 15 residues in the CDR3. Germline assignment: CDR1 SGHTA and CDR2 FQGNSA. V shed 1 base and J 5 bases; nucleotides not matched to a gene: 4. CDR3 DNA sequence: TGTGCCAGCAGCTTAGATAGCGGGAGTGGAGATACGCAGTATTTT. Translating it yields CASSLDSGSGDTQYF.

The V call is TRBV6-1, the J call TRBJ2-7; perhaps TRBD1 as D (5 bases). Trimming removed 7 bases at V and 5 bases at J, with 9 bases between. The germline V gene encodes CDR1 MNHNS and CDR2 SASEGT. The CDR3 consists of 11 residues. The CDR3 here is CASTGRDEQYF. CDR3 coding DNA: TGTGCCAGCACCGGCAGGGACGAGCAGTACTTC.

This chain connects TRBV6-1 to TRBJ2-3; possibly TRBD1 or TRBD2 for D (6 bases each). Trimming took 1 base from V and 7 from J, leaving 15 bases between them. Germline loops: CDR1 MNHNS, CDR2 SASEGT. CDR3 length equals 15 residues. CDR3 protein: CASSEGGASTNTQYF. CDR3 in DNA: TGTGCCAGCAGTGAAGGGGGGGCTTCAACTAATACGCAGTATTTT.

A few counts support this clone. The V gene is TRBV28, the J gene TRBJ1-4; TRBD1 is a possible D gene (5 bases). The V gene lost 3 bases and the J gene lost 5 bases, with 10 bases spanning the gap. The CDR3 loop spans 14 amino acids. Per the germline V gene, CDR1 is MDHEN and CDR2 is SYDVKM. The CDR3 loop reads CASSFWGENEKLFF. The DNA for the CDR3 is TGTGCCAGCAGTTTCTGGGGGGAGAATGAAAAACTGTTTTTT. The complete variable domain, with remaining parts taken from reference TRBV28 and TRBJ1-4, reads DVKVTQSSRYLVKRTGEKVFLECVQDMDHENMFWYRQDPGLGLRLIYFSYDVKMKEKGDIPEGYSVSREKKERFSLILESASTNQTSMYLCASSFWGENEKLFFGSGTQLSVL.

This clone was seen only once. The genes are TRBV18 and TRBJ2-4; 7 positions match TRBD2. Germline assignment: CDR1 KGHSH and CDR2 LQKENI. Losses at the gene ends were 3 bases for V and 0 bases for J; bases not matched to a gene: 8. This CDR3 spans 17 amino acids. CDR3 region: CASSPTGGVVAKNIQYF. The CDR3, as DNA: TGTGCCAGCTCACCGACGGGGGGTGTGGTAGCCAAAAACATTCAGTACTTC.

This sequence joins TRBV30 and TRBJ2-1; tentative D call: TRBD2 (5 bases). V was pared by 0 bases and J by 2 bases, with 11 bases between. CDR1 GTSNPN and CDR2 SVGIG come from the germline V gene (reference sequence). The CDR3 consists of 15 residues. CDR3 sequence (DNA): TGTGCCTGGAGTGTTGAGGGAATACCCTACAATGAGCAGTTCTTC. This translates into CAWSVEGIPYNEQFF.

This chain connects TRBV29-1 to TRBJ2-1; 7 bases fit TRBD2. CDR1 is SQVTM and CDR2 is ANQGSEA in the germline V gene. V shed 3 bases and J 0 bases; nucleotides not matched to a gene: 8. This CDR3 region has 16 residues. In nucleotides, the CDR3 is TGCAGCGTTGAGGGGCTAGCGGCCAGCTCCTACAATGAGCAGTTCTTC. It specifies CSVEGLAASSYNEQFF.

This chain joins TRBV6-6 and TRBJ2-7; a weak D match, TRBD1 (5 bases). The V gene lost 0 bases and the J gene lost 5 bases, with 17 bases spanning the gap. The CDR3 sequence is 16 residues long. Germline V gene lookup returns CDR1 MNHNY and CDR2 SVGAGI (reference sequence). In nucleotides, the CDR3 is TGTGCCAGCAGTTACTCAGTAGGCCAGGGTACCCACGAGCAGTACTTC. Translating it yields CASSYSVGQGTHEQYF.

The gene calls are TRBV10-3 and TRBJ1-1; 7 nucleotides match TRBD1. Germline CDR1 is ENHRY and CDR2 is SYGVKD. J was trimmed by 5 bases and V by 8 bases; bases with no gene match: 8. This CDR3 is built from 13 residues. CDR3 in amino acids: CAISDRAATEAFF. The CDR3 nucleotides read TGTGCCATCTCAGACAGGGCAGCTACTGAAGCTTTCTTT.

The V call is TRBV9, the J call TRBJ2-6; unclear D gene. Per the germline V gene, CDR1 is SGDLS and CDR2 is YYNGEE. The length of the CDR3 is 17 residues. The ends were cut back, 3 bases at V and 4 bases at J, with 17 bases in the middle. The CDR3 here is CASSAFPVGTGANVLTF. CDR3 nucleotides: TGTGCCAGCAGCGCATTCCCGGTAGGTACCGGGGCCAACGTCCTGACTTTC.

V gene TRBV11-2 combines with J gene TRBJ2-7; 11 nucleotides match TRBD1. J gave up 6 bases and V 0 bases, and 13 bases lay outside the gene matches. The CDR3 is 18 residues long. Germline-derived CDR1 and CDR2 are SGHAT and FQNNGV. The DNA for the CDR3 is TGTGCCAGCAGCTTAGAGACCGTCTATCCAGGGACAGGGGGCGAGCAGTACTTC. Translated: CASSLETVYPGTGGEQYF.

This clone was counted only a few times. The genes are TRBV2 and TRBJ2-3; maybe TRBD1 (6 bases). The CDR3 contains 15 residues. The ends were cut back, 3 bases at V and 5 bases at J, with 15 bases in the middle. Germline CDR1 and CDR2: SNHLY and FYNNEI. The CDR3 region has the DNA TGTGCCAGCAGTGATCGGTCAGGGGTTCGAGATACGCAGTATTTT. Its protein product is CASSDRSGVRDTQYF. Complete variable domain (other parts from reference TRBV2 and TRBJ2-3): EPEVTQTPSHQVTQMGQEVILRCVPISNHLYFYWYRQILGQKVEFLVSFYNNEISEKSEIFDDQFSVERPDGSNFTLKIRSTKLEDSAMYFCASSDRSGVRDTQYFGPGTRLTVL.